The 26 T cell receptor beta chains below all came from one sample that was sequenced in a study of immune heterogeneity within non-small cell lung tumors. The starting template was genomic DNA from bulk tumor, approximately 620 ng per sample. During surgery, several far-apart biopsies were obtained from every primary tumor. Curative operations were performed on patients who had untreated, newly diagnosed non-small cell lung cancer. Multiplex PCR employing 32 V and 13 J primers generated amplicons of the TCR beta CDR3. TCRdb used MiXCR to reprocess the multiplex PCR reads, holding one entry per CDR3 protein. The sample contains under 14,000 distinct CDR3 sequences, under 25% of which appear only once. The sequenced material came from lung tumor tissue. These receptors all come from a man aged 55 to 70 with non-small cell lung cancer.

Comment on this clonotype: This may stem from a read error, because a much larger clone lies one nucleotide away. The chain is built from TRBV7-8 and TRBJ2-7; 7 bases match TRBD1. CDR3 size: 14 residues. Germline CDR1 reads SGHVS; CDR2 reads FQNEAQ. The CDR3 is CARSLGTDRNEQYF. Written as DNA, the CDR3 is TGTGCCAGAAGCTTAGGGACAGATCGTAACGAGCAGTACTTC.

The V gene is TRBV6-2 or TRBV6-3, the J gene TRBJ2-7; 8 nucleotides align to TRBD2. CDR3 length: 17 residues. Germline V gives CDR1 MNHEY, CDR2 SVGEGT. Trimming took 6 bases from V and 1 from J; bases not matched to a gene: 14. CDR3 nucleotides: TGTGCCAGCAGACGCGTAACTAGCGGCACCTCTTCCTACGAGCAGTACTTC. Translated: CASRRVTSGTSSYEQYF.

CDR3 DNA sequence: TGTGCCATCAGTGGACCGGGACAGGGGGTCTATGAGCAGTTCTTC. This encodes CAISGPGQGVYEQFF. This chain links TRBV10-3 with TRBJ2-1; TRBD1 agrees at 11 bases. Trimming took 4 bases from V and 8 from J; bases not matched to a gene: 7. This CDR3 comprises 15 residues. Germline V CDR1 and CDR2: ENHRY, SYGVKD.

In nucleotides, the CDR3 is TGTGCCAGCAGCCAAGATTGGCGGTCCCAAGAGACCCAGTACTTC. This gives the protein CASSQDWRSQETQYF. The J gene is TRBJ2-5, the V gene TRBV3-1; D ambiguous. With 0 bases removed from V and 1 base from J, the gap between germline ends came to 9 bases. CDR1 and CDR2 from the germline V gene are LGHDT and YNNKEL (reference sequence). The CDR3 runs to 15 residues.

The table lists this clonotype with many counts. The rearrangement links TRBV7-9 to TRBJ2-2; tentatively, D is TRBD2 (5 bases). V shed 5 bases and J shed 7 bases, with 14 bases lying between them. The CDR3 runs to 14 residues. Germline V gene sequence: CDR1 SEHNR, CDR2 FQNEAQ (reference sequence). The CDR3 is CASSLPAAGGELFF. CDR3 nucleotide sequence: TGTGCCAGCAGCCTCCCCGCGGCGGGCGGGGAGCTGTTTTTT.

This chain uses TRBV3-1 with TRBJ1-1, with D hard to call. CDR3 length: 13 amino acids. CDR1 is LGHDT and CDR2 is YNNKEL in the germline V gene (reference sequence). V was trimmed by 4 bases and J by 8 bases, leaving 14 bases between them. The CDR3 spells CASSRNRRLEAFF. The CDR3 DNA reads as TGTGCCAGCAGCCGTAACCGGCGGTTAGAAGCTTTCTTT.

This chain joins TRBV3-1 and TRBJ2-1; TRBD1 or TRBD2 may be the D gene (5 bases each). Germline V gene lookup returns CDR1 LGHDT and CDR2 YNNKEL (reference sequence). Trimming cost V 4 bases and J 15 bases, with 19 bases left between them. This CDR3 contains 13 residues. DNA for the CDR3: TGTGCCAGCAGCCCGGCCCCCTCGGGACGAGGGTTCTTC. Translating it yields CASSPAPSGRGFF.

This clonotype was detected a few times. The genes are TRBV10-3 and TRBJ2-7; TRBD2 aligns across 8 bases. CDR3 size: 13 residues. Unmatched junction bases numbered 5, after V lost 8 bases and J lost 2 bases. Per germline, CDR1 ENHRY and CDR2 SYGVKD. The CDR3 reads CAIATGGPYEQYF. The CDR3 coding sequence is TGTGCCATCGCGACGGGAGGGCCCTACGAGCAGTACTTC.

This clonotype has a handful of counts. V is TRBV6-1 and J is TRBJ2-4; tentative D call: TRBD2 (5 bases). The CDR3 covers 16 residues. Trimming cost V 2 bases and J 11 bases, with 22 bases left between them. Looked up from germline, CDR1 is MNHNS and CDR2 is SASEGT. The CDR3 is CASSERVVRGSIVQYF. CDR3 sequence (DNA): TGTGCCAGCAGTGAAAGGGTCGTGCGAGGGAGTATAGTTCAGTACTTC.

By sample share, this clonotype is medium-sized (0.01 to 0.1%). The genes are TRBV2 and TRBJ1-3, with 8 bases fitting TRBD1. The CDR3 length is 15 residues. Germline values: CDR1 SNHLY, CDR2 FYNNEI. V dropped 1 base and J dropped 4; count of bases not matched to a gene: 3. In DNA, the CDR3 is TGTGCCAGCAGTGAAGTCCGGACAGGGGGAAACACCATATATTTT. This codes for CASSEVRTGGNTIYF.

Comments on this clonotype: This could be a read error, since a much larger clone is one nucleotide away. The chain carries TRBV6-2 or TRBV6-3 and TRBJ2-7; tentatively, D is TRBD1 or TRBD2 (5 bases each). CDR3 length equals 14 residues. The germline gives CDR1 MNHEY, CDR2 SVGEGT. The CDR3 sequence is CASSRIWDLGFLHF. DNA of the CDR3: TGTGCCAGCAGCCGAATCTGGGACCTCGGTTTTTTGCACTTC.

This chain links TRBV9 with TRBJ2-3; the D is unclear. Germline loops: CDR1 SGDLS, CDR2 YYNGEE. V lost 4 bases to trimming and J lost 1 base, with 4 bases between them. The CDR3 is 12 amino acids. CDR3 in DNA: TGTGCCAGCAGCTCCCGCACAGATACGCAGTATTTT. The encoded protein is CASSSRTDTQYF.

This chain connects TRBV5-8 to TRBJ2-7; 9 bases map to TRBD1. V dropped 3 bases and J dropped 6; count of bases not matched to a gene: 7. Germline V gene lookup returns CDR1 SGHTS and CDR2 YDEGEE. The CDR3 is 14 amino acids. CDR3 in amino acids: CASSCGTGIREQYF. CDR3 nucleotide sequence: TGTGCCAGCAGCTGTGGGACAGGGATTCGCGAGCAGTACTTC.

This clonotype has ten or more counts. J is TRBJ2-1 and V is TRBV20-1, with D perhaps matching TRBD1 or TRBD2 (6 bases each). The germline V gene has CDR1 DFQATT and CDR2 SNEGSKA (reference sequence). The CDR3 has 15 amino acids. V lost 0 bases to trimming and J lost 9 bases, with 18 bases between them. This CDR3 reads CSARDRGTGGVEQFF. The CDR3 coding sequence is TGCAGTGCTAGAGATAGGGGGACTGGGGGAGTTGAGCAGTTCTTC.

This clonotype has just a few counts. V usage is TRBV20-1 and J usage is TRBJ2-5; D gene unclear. The germline V gene encodes CDR1 DFQATT and CDR2 SNEGSKA (reference sequence). V was clipped by 7 bases and J by 2 bases, with 11 bases between them. This CDR3 is built from 12 residues. The CDR3 region has the DNA TGCAGTGTCATACGCAGACAAGAGACCCAGTACTTC. Translated, it gives CSVIRRQETQYF.

By proportion, this clonotype is medium-sized. This chain connects TRBV5-1 to TRBJ1-2; weak D call: TRBD1 (6 bases). The CDR3 sequence is 14 residues long. Germline V gene data show CDR1 as SGHRS and CDR2 as YFSETQ. Trimming cost V 0 bases and J 4 bases, with 10 bases left between them. The CDR3 protein is CASSLGQVAYGYTF. CDR3 DNA sequence: TGCGCCAGCAGCTTGGGACAGGTCGCCTATGGCTACACCTTC.

In its sample, this clonotype ranks as medium-sized. The chain has TRBV20-1 and TRBJ2-7; maybe TRBD1 (6 bases). Deletions cut 0 bases from V and 3 bases from J, with 9 bases between. This CDR3 region has 13 residues. Germline loops: CDR1 DFQATT, CDR2 SNEGSKA (reference sequence). The CDR3 sequence is CSARDTGIYEQYF. In DNA form, the CDR3 reads TGCAGTGCTAGAGATACAGGGATCTACGAGCAGTACTTC.

About this clonotype: A much more abundant neighbour one base away suggests this may be a read error. The rearrangement links TRBV20-1 to TRBJ2-7, with TRBD2 matching over 7 bases. This CDR3 is built from 14 residues. Germline-derived CDR1 and CDR2 are DFQATT and SNEGSKA (reference sequence). Trimming at V came to 1 base and at J to 1 base, leaving 4 bases not matched to a gene. CDR3 amino acids: CSARAGGDSYEQYF. CDR3 DNA: TGCAGTGCTAGAGCGGGAGGAGATTCCTACGAGCAGTACTTC.

This sequence joins TRBV19 and TRBJ2-1, with 7 bases fitting TRBD2. With 3 bases clipped from V and 6 bases from J, the junction kept 5 bases outside the gene matches. Germline V gene sequence: CDR1 LNHDA, CDR2 SQIVND (reference sequence). CDR3 size: 14 residues. The CDR3 region has the DNA TGTGCCAGTAGTATCCTGCGGGAGACCAATGAGCAGTTCTTC. It codes for CASSILRETNEQFF.

By share, this clonotype counts as medium-sized (0.01 to 0.1%). This chain joins TRBV13 and TRBJ2-7; no clear D gene. Germline V lookup: CDR1 PRHDT, CDR2 FYEKMQ (reference sequence). Trimming left V 2 bases short and J 5 bases short, with 10 bases between. This CDR3 has 13 amino acids. In DNA, the CDR3 is TGTGCCAGCAGCTTAAGGGCCGTAAACGAGCAGTACTTC. The encoded protein is CASSLRAVNEQYF.

This clonotype was seen at least ten times. V usage is TRBV12-3 or TRBV12-4 and J usage is TRBJ2-3; 8 bases align to TRBD1. The length of the CDR3 is 15 residues. Germline trimming cut 3 bases from V and 0 bases from J; bases unmatched to any gene: 2. CDR3 sequence (DNA): TGTGCCAGCAGTTTCAGGGGGCGAAGCACAGATACGCAGTATTTT. This gives the protein CASSFRGRSTDTQYF.

This clonotype is medium-sized. The rearrangement uses TRBV6-5 and TRBJ1-3, with D perhaps TRBD1 (6 bases). The CDR3 is 14 residues long. Germline V gene sequence: CDR1 MNHEY, CDR2 SVGAGI. Between the trimmed V and J ends, which lost 2 bases and 4 bases, there was a span of 9 bases. The CDR3 reads CASSYRGAGNTIYF. The DNA for the CDR3 is TGTGCCAGCAGTTACCGGGGGGCCGGAAACACCATATATTTT.

This clonotype was seen at least ten times. The chain joins TRBV5-1 to TRBJ2-1, with 13 bases that match TRBD2. Germline CDR1 reads SGHRS; CDR2 reads YFSETQ. The V segment lost 3 bases and the J segment 4 bases; nucleotides outside the gene matches: 4. CDR3 length: 16 residues. The CDR3, as DNA: TGCGCCAGCAGCTCGTGGACTAGCGGGGGATACAATGAGCAGTTCTTC. Translated, it gives CASSSWTSGGYNEQFF. The full variable domain, its missing parts supplied by reference TRBV5-1 and TRBJ2-1, is KAGVTQTPRYLIKTRGQQVTLSCSPISGHRSVSWYQQTPGQGLQFLFEYFSETQRNKGNFPGRFSGRQFSNSRSEMNVSTLELGDSALYLCASSSWTSGGYNEQFFGPGTRLTVL.

This clonotype was counted between two and nine times. A much larger clonotype is one base distant, so this may be a read error. This chain joins TRBV5-1 and TRBJ2-1, with TRBD2 matching 8 bases. Germline trimming cut 4 bases from V and 3 bases from J; bases unmatched to any gene: 12. CDR3 length: 17 amino acids. Germline loops: CDR1 SGHRS, CDR2 YFSETQ. The CDR3 here is CASSPGGCGGFYNEQFF. The CDR3 DNA reads TGCGCCAGCAGCCCCGGGGGGTGCGGGGGGTTCTACAATGAGCAGTTCTTC.

A few counts support this clonotype. The J gene is TRBJ2-7, the V gene TRBV19, with D unclear. In germline, CDR1 is LNHDA, CDR2 SQIVND (reference sequence). V dropped 4 bases and J dropped 3 bases, with 13 bases sitting between them. The CDR3 has 14 residues. The CDR3 region is CASSKSDNFYEQYF. CDR3 in DNA: TGTGCCAGTAGTAAAAGTGACAACTTCTACGAGCAGTACTTC.

The CDR3 DNA follows: TGCAGCGTTGGTTTCGGGGCAACGAGGCGAGAAAAACTGTTTTTT. Translating gives CSVGFGATRREKLFF. The J gene is TRBJ1-4, the V gene TRBV29-1; perhaps TRBD1 as D (5 bases). V lost 4 bases and J lost 8, with 20 bases in between. The CDR3 is made up of 15 amino acids. Looked up from germline, CDR1 is SQVTM and CDR2 is ANQGSEA. The entire variable domain, with the rest obtained from reference TRBV29-1 and TRBJ1-4, is as follows: SAVISQKPSRDICQRGTSLTIQCQVDSQVTMMFWYRQQPGQSLTLIATANQGSEATYESGFVIDKFPISRPNLTFSTLTVSNMSPEDSSIYLCSVGFGATRREKLFFGSGTQLSVL.